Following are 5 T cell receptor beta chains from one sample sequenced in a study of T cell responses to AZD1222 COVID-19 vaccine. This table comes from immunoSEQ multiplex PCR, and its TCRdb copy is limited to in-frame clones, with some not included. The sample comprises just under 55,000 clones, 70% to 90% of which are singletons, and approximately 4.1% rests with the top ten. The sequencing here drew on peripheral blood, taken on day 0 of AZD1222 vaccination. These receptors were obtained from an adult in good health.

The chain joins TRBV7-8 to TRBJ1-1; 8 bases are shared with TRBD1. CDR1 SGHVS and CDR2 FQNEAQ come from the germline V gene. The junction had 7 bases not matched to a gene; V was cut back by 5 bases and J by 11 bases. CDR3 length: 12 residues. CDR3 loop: CASSPRTGRAFF. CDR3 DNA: TGTGCCAGCAGCCCTCGGACAGGGCGGGCTTTCTTT.

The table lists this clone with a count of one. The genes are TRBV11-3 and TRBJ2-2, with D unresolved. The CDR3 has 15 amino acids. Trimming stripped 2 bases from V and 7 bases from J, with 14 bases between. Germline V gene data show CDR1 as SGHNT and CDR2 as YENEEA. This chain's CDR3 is CASSLSGLNGGELFF. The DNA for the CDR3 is TGTGCCAGCAGCTTATCAGGTTTAAACGGCGGGGAGCTGTTTTTT.

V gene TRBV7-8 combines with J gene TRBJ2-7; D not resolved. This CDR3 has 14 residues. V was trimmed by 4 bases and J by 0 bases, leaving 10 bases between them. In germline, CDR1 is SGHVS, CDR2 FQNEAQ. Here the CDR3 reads CASSSKTYSYEQYF. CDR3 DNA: TGTGCCAGCAGCTCGAAGACATACTCCTACGAGCAGTACTTC.

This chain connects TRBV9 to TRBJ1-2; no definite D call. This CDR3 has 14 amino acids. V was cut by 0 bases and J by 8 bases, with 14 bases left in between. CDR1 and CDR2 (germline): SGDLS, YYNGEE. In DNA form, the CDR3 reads TGTGCCAGCAGCGTAGAAGGCGGCGGGAGGGGCTACACCTTC. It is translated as CASSVEGGGRGYTF.

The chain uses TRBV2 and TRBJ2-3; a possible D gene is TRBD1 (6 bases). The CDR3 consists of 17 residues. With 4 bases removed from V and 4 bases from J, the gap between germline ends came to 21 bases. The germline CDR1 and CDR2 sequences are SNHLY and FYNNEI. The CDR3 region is CASSAPMTGSSSDTQYF. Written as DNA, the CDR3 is TGTGCCAGCAGTGCCCCTATGACAGGCTCGAGTTCAGATACGCAGTATTTT. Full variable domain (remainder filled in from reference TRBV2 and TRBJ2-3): EPEVTQTPSHQVTQMGQEVILRCVPISNHLYFYWYRQILGQKVEFLVSFYNNEISEKSEIFDDQFSVERPDGSNFTLKIRSTKLEDSAMYFCASSAPMTGSSSDTQYFGPGTRLTVL.